These 28 T cell receptor beta chains originate from one sample sequenced in a study of blood T cell repertoires in COVID-19. Clones were read by immunoSEQ multiplex PCR, and TCRdb kept only the in-frame ones, dropping some. The sample lists 60,000 to 70,000 clones; approximately 86% were seen once. Sequenced sample: peripheral blood. These TCRs come from a man in his 60s with acute or convalescent COVID-19.

This chain links TRBV7-9 with TRBJ2-7; TRBD1 matches at 8 bases. The V gene end was trimmed by 3 bases and the J gene end by 6 bases; junction bases not matched to a gene: 7. The CDR3 consists of 14 residues. Germline lookup yields CDR1 SEHNR and CDR2 FQNEAQ (reference sequence). In nucleotides, the CDR3 is TGTGCCAGCAGCTTCGGACAGGGATCCGTCGAGCAGTACTTC. It translates to CASSFGQGSVEQYF.

The rearrangement uses TRBV18 and TRBJ1-1; 12 nucleotides align to TRBD1. CDR1 is KGHSH, CDR2 LQKENI, per germline. The trim removed 3 bases at V and 1 base at J, leaving 3 bases unmatched. This CDR3 contains 16 residues. CDR3 sequence: CASSPGTGGGNTEAFF. In DNA form, the CDR3 reads TGTGCCAGCTCACCCGGGACAGGGGGCGGGAACACTGAAGCTTTCTTT.

The V and J genes are TRBV7-9 and TRBJ2-3, with TRBD1 identical over 9 bases. The CDR3 runs to 14 residues. Trimming at V came to 6 bases and at J to 2 bases, leaving 3 bases not matched to a gene. Germline lookup yields CDR1 SEHNR and CDR2 FQNEAQ (reference sequence). Written as DNA, the CDR3 is TGTGCCAGCAGGAGGACAGGGGACACAGATACGCAGTATTTT. As protein: CASRRTGDTDTQYF.

J is TRBJ1-1 and V is TRBV21-1; the table's D call of TRBD1 was not tested on the DNA. TRBV21-1 is assigned pseudogene status. The length of the CDR3 is 18 residues. Here the CDR3 reads CASSKPPWQGDFYTEAFF. CDR3 DNA: TGTGCCAGCAGTAAGCCTCCTTGGCAGGGGGATTTCTACACTGAAGCTTTCTTT.

The chain has TRBV19 and TRBJ1-6, with D unresolved. The CDR3 extends over 14 amino acids. Trimming took off 10 bases at V and 5 bases at J, with 15 bases between the two ends. Germline CDR1 LNHDA, CDR2 SQIVND (reference sequence). The CDR3 DNA is TGTGCCACGCGGGATTTACTCGATAATTCACCCCTCCACTTT. This translates into CATRDLLDNSPLHF.

The chain uses TRBV19 and TRBJ1-2; the D gene is possibly TRBD1 (6 bases). From germline, CDR1 is LNHDA and CDR2 SQIVND (reference sequence). CDR3 length: 14 amino acids. The V end lost 6 bases, the J end lost 7 bases, and 18 bases lay between the germline ends. The CDR3 DNA is TGTGCCAGTAGCGTGGGGGGGGCATCCTCTGGCTACACCTTC. It translates to CASSVGGASSGYTF.

In this sample, this clone turned up once. The chain is built from TRBV12-3 or TRBV12-4 and TRBJ1-2, with a possible D match to TRBD1 (5 bases). V shed 6 bases and J shed 4 bases, with 12 bases lying between them. The CDR3 loop spans 13 amino acids. This CDR3 is CASSHDSSYGYTF. Here the CDR3 DNA reads TGTGCCAGCAGCCACGACAGTTCCTATGGCTACACCTTC.

This chain connects TRBV5-1 to TRBJ1-1; 8 bases match TRBD1. This CDR3 has 15 residues. In germline, CDR1 is SGHRS, CDR2 YFSETQ. With V trimmed by 0 bases and J by 7 bases, 8 bases remained unmatched. The CDR3 sequence is CASSLEGRGQDEAFF. DNA for the CDR3: TGCGCCAGCAGCTTGGAGGGCAGGGGGCAGGATGAAGCTTTCTTT.

This chain connects TRBV4-3 to TRBJ1-2; tentatively, D is TRBD1 (5 bases). V gave up 0 bases and J gave up 2 bases, with 13 bases separating them. Germline CDR1 LGHNA, CDR2 YSLEER. The CDR3 sequence is 16 residues long. CDR3 in DNA: TGCGCCAGCAGCCAAGATTGGGGCCAAGCGAACTATGGCTACACCTTC. Its protein is CASSQDWGQANYGYTF.

The chain joins TRBV11-3 to TRBJ1-2; D remains unclear. V lost 5 bases, J lost 7 bases, and 20 bases lay in between. The CDR3 length is 15 residues. Germline CDR1 is SGHNT and CDR2 is YENEEA. CDR3 in amino acids: CASSDPFRGTGGYTF. The CDR3 DNA follows: TGTGCCAGCAGCGATCCCTTTCGCGGTACGGGTGGCTACACCTTC.

In this sample, this clone turned up a few times. The rearrangement joins TRBV3-1 (or the pseudogene TRBV3-2) to TRBJ1-1; TRBD1 is a possible D gene (6 bases). The CDR3 contains 16 residues. The V end lost 3 bases, the J end lost 4 bases, and 18 bases lay between the germline ends. Germline values: CDR1 LGHDT, CDR2 YNNKEL (reference sequence). CDR3 amino acids: CASSHGNRVKATEAFF. In DNA, the CDR3 is TGTGCCAGCAGCCATGGAAACAGGGTAAAGGCCACTGAAGCTTTCTTT.

The chain carries TRBV7-2 and TRBJ2-1; a weak D match, TRBD2 (7 bases). The germline V gene has CDR1 SGHTA and CDR2 FQGNSA. Trimming shortened V by 6 bases and J by 6 bases, and 12 bases separated the two germline ends. The CDR3 sequence is 13 residues long. CDR3 coding DNA: TGTGCCAGCAGAGGAGGGGGGGGCAATGAGCAGTTCTTC. It is translated as CASRGGGGNEQFF.

CDR3 sequence reads: CSVESPGDGYTF. CDR3 bases: TGCAGCGTCGAATCTCCCGGAGACGGCTACACCTTC. This sequence joins TRBV29-1 and TRBJ1-2; D is unresolved. The germline V and J ends were trimmed by 6 bases and 8 bases, with 16 bases remaining between them. The germline gives CDR1 SQVTM, CDR2 ANQGSEA. The CDR3 has 12 residues.

The rearrangement links TRBV3-1 (or the pseudogene TRBV3-2) to TRBJ2-3; 7 positions match TRBD1. The germline V gene has CDR1 LGHDT and CDR2 YNNKEL (reference sequence). This CDR3 is 16 amino acids long. J gave up 5 bases and V 4 bases, and 12 bases lay outside the gene matches. This CDR3 reads CASSRRQGGLGDTQYF. The DNA for the CDR3 is TGTGCCAGCAGCCGTCGACAGGGCGGTTTAGGAGATACGCAGTATTTT.

The chain carries TRBV10-1 and TRBJ2-1, with 12 bases that match TRBD1. J lost 9 bases, V lost 5 bases, and 8 bases had no gene match. This CDR3 is built from 15 residues. CDR1 is WNHNN and CDR2 is SYGVQD in the germline V gene (reference sequence). The CDR3 loop is CASSLPGQGAGEQFF. CDR3 nucleotides: TGCGCCAGCAGTCTCCCGGGACAGGGGGCCGGTGAGCAGTTCTTC.

The rearrangement uses TRBV5-1 and TRBJ2-2; D gene ambiguous. Trimming stripped 0 bases from V and 8 bases from J, with 11 bases between. The germline V gene encodes CDR1 SGHRS and CDR2 YFSETQ. The CDR3 spans 14 residues. The CDR3 DNA reads as TGCGCCAGCAGCTTGGTACCACCCACTGGGGAGCTGTTTTTT. It specifies CASSLVPPTGELFF.

V gene TRBV30 combines with J gene TRBJ1-6; D is possibly TRBD1 (5 bases). Trimming cost V 0 bases and J 7 bases, with 10 bases left between them. The CDR3 loop spans 14 amino acids. Germline lookup yields CDR1 GTSNPN and CDR2 SVGIG (reference sequence). In DNA, the CDR3 is TGTGCCTGGAGTGTACAGCAGGGAAATTCACCCCTCCACTTT. The encoded protein is CAWSVQQGNSPLHF.

This rearrangement joins TRBV13 to TRBJ1-5; weak D call: TRBD1 (5 bases). Between the trimmed V and J ends, which lost 2 bases and 2 bases, there was a span of 10 bases. This CDR3 comprises 15 residues. Germline CDR1 is PRHDT and CDR2 is FYEKMQ (reference sequence). The CDR3 DNA reads as TGTGCCAGCAGCTTATGGGGGGACCGCAATCAGCCCCAGCATTTT. Its translation: CASSLWGDRNQPQHF.

The chain employs TRBV18 and TRBJ1-4; TRBD1 is a possible D gene (5 bases). The germline V gene encodes CDR1 KGHSH and CDR2 LQKENI. Trimming left V 2 bases short and J 7 bases short, with 17 bases between. This CDR3 region has 16 residues. CDR3 nucleotide sequence: TGTGCCAGCTCACCATGGGGAGGGGACTACTTTGAAAAACTGTTTTTT. Its translation: CASSPWGGDYFEKLFF.

The J gene is TRBJ1-1, the V gene TRBV5-1; 7 nucleotides align to TRBD1. Germline trimming cut 6 bases from V and 4 bases from J; bases unmatched to any gene: 9. CDR3 length: 14 residues. Germline V gene sequence: CDR1 SGHRS, CDR2 YFSETQ. CDR3 coding DNA: TGCGCCAGCATCCTCTCGGCAGGGGGCACTGAAGCTTTCTTT. This codes for CASILSAGGTEAFF.

The chain is built from TRBV14 and TRBJ1-6, with 8 bases lining up with TRBD1. This CDR3 has 14 residues. J gave up 9 bases and V 3 bases, and 4 bases lay outside the gene matches. The germline CDR1 and CDR2 sequences are SGHDN and FVKESK. CDR3 residues: CASSHRGLGSPLHF. The CDR3 bases are TGTGCCAGCAGCCACAGGGGGCTCGGTTCACCCCTCCACTTT. Based on the CDR3 plus reference TRBV14 and TRBJ1-6, the full variable domain is EAGVTQFPSHSVIEKGQTVTLRCDPISGHDNLYWYRRVMGKEIKFLLHFVKESKQDESGMPNNRFLAERTGGTYSTLKVQPAELEDSGVYFCASSHRGLGSPLHFGNGTRLTVT.

The J gene is TRBJ2-3, the V gene TRBV30; D might be TRBD1 (6 bases). Germline V gene sequence: CDR1 GTSNPN, CDR2 SVGIG (reference sequence). The CDR3 has 15 amino acids. V was trimmed by 3 bases and J by 0 bases, leaving 13 bases between them. Here the CDR3 DNA reads TGTGCCTGGAGGTGGAGCCAGGGGAGCACAGATACGCAGTATTTT. Translation: CAWRWSQGSTDTQYF.

This chain joins TRBV10-3 and TRBJ2-5; TRBD2 matches 12 bases. This CDR3 is built from 14 residues. Germline-derived CDR1 and CDR2 are ENHRY and SYGVKD. V lost 8 bases to trimming and J lost 2 bases; unmatched junction nucleotides: 3. CDR3 DNA: TGTGCCATCGGACTAGCGGGGACTCAAGAGACCCAGTACTTC. It yields the protein CAIGLAGTQETQYF.

This sequence joins TRBV5-1 and TRBJ1-1; TRBD1 aligns across 10 bases. The germline V gene has CDR1 SGHRS and CDR2 YFSETQ. V lost 0 bases and J lost 5; bases outside the gene matches: 4. CDR3 length: 15 residues. The CDR3 sequence is CASSLVGQGVTEAFF. The CDR3 nucleotides read TGCGCCAGCAGCTTGGTCGGACAGGGGGTAACTGAAGCTTTCTTT.

This chain links TRBV5-1 with TRBJ1-1, with a weak D call TRBD1 (5 bases). Between the trimmed V and J ends, which lost 0 bases and 1 base, there was a span of 10 bases. This CDR3 is built from 15 residues. Germline V gene lookup returns CDR1 SGHRS and CDR2 YFSETQ. CDR3: CASSLASGENTEAFF. CDR3 coding DNA: TGCGCCAGCAGCTTGGCCTCGGGGGAGAACACTGAAGCTTTCTTT. The full variable domain, its missing parts supplied by reference TRBV5-1 and TRBJ1-1, is KAGVTQTPRYLIKTRGQQVTLSCSPISGHRSVSWYQQTPGQGLQFLFEYFSETQRNKGNFPGRFSGRQFSNSRSEMNVSTLELGDSALYLCASSLASGENTEAFFGQGTRLTVV.

The chain is built from TRBV3-1 (or the pseudogene TRBV3-2) and TRBJ1-5; tentative D call: TRBD1 (5 bases). The V end lost 3 bases, the J end lost 6 bases, and 9 bases lay between the germline ends. Germline CDR1 and CDR2: LGHDT and YNNKEL (reference sequence). There are 13 residues in the CDR3. CDR3 residues: CASSQQGGQPQHF. The CDR3, as DNA: TGTGCCAGCAGCCAGCAGGGAGGTCAGCCCCAGCATTTT.

This clone has just a few counts. This chain uses TRBV7-2 with TRBJ1-5; D uncertain. The CDR3 is 16 amino acids. Germline values: CDR1 SGHTA, CDR2 FQGNSA. The V and J ends lost 5 bases and 2 bases respectively, with 16 bases between them. The DNA for the CDR3 is TGTGCCAGCAGCCTCATGGAGGGATGGGGCAATCAGCCCCAGCATTTT. Encoded protein: CASSLMEGWGNQPQHF.

A single count supports this clone. This chain joins TRBV27 and TRBJ1-5; TRBD1 might be the D (6 bases). This CDR3 is 14 amino acids long. Per the germline V gene, CDR1 is MNHEY and CDR2 is SMNVEV (reference sequence). Trimming removed 3 bases at V and 9 bases at J, with 15 bases between. The CDR3 reads CASSFNRESGPQHF. The CDR3 coding sequence is TGTGCCAGCAGTTTCAACAGGGAATCTGGGCCCCAGCATTTT.